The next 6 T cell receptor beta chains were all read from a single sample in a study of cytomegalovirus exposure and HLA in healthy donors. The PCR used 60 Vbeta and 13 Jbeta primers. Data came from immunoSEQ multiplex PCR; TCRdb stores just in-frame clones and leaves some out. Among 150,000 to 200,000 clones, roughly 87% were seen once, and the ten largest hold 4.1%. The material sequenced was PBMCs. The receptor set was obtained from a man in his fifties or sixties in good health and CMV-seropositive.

For the CDR3, the DNA is TGCAGCGTTGAAAGGTTAGGACAGGGGGCGAACACTGAAGCTTTCTTT. Residues: CSVERLGQGANTEAFF. V and J are TRBV29-1 and TRBJ1-1; 11 bases match TRBD1. There are 16 residues in the CDR3. CDR1 is SQVTM, CDR2 ANQGSEA, per germline. V dropped 2 bases and J dropped 1; count of bases not matched to a gene: 6.

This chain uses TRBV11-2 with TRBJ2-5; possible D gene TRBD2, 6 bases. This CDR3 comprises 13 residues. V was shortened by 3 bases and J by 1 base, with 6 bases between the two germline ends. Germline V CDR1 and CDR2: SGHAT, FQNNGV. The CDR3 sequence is CASSFGSQETQYF. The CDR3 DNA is TGTGCCAGCAGCTTCGGGAGCCAAGAGACCCAGTACTTC.

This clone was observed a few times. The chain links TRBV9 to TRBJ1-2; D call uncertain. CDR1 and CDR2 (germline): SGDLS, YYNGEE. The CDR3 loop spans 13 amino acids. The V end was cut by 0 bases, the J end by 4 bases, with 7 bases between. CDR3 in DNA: TGTGCCAGCAGCGTAGACCAGTTCTATGGCTACACCTTC. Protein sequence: CASSVDQFYGYTF.

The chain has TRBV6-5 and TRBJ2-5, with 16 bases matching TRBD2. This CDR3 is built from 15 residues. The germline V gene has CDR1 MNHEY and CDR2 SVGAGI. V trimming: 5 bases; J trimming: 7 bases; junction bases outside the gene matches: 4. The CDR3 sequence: CASSPGTSGGGTQYF. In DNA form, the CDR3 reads TGTGCCAGCAGTCCCGGGACTAGCGGGGGGGGGACCCAGTACTTC.

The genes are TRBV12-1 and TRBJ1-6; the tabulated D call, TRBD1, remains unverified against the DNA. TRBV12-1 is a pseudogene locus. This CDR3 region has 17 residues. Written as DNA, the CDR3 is TGTGCCAGCAGCTTTGCGCTCTGGACACGGAGTAATTCACCCCTCCACTTT. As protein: CASSFALWTRSNSPLHF.

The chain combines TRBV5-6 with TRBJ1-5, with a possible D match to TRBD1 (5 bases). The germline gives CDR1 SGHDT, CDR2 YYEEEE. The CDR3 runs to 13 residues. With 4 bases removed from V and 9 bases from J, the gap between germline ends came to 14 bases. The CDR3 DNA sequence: TGTGCCAGCAGCCTACTGGGGCTGGGGCCCCAGCATTTT. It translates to CASSLLGLGPQHF.